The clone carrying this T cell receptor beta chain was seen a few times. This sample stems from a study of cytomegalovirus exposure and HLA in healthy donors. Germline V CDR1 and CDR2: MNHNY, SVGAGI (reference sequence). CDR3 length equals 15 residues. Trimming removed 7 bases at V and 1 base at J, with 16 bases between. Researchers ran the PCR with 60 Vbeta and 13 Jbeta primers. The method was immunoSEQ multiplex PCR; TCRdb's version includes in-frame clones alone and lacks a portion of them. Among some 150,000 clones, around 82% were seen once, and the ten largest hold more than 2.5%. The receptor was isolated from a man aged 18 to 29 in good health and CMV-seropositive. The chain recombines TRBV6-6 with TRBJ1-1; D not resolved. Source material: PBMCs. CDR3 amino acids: CASIPPAARNTEAFF. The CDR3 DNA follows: TGTGCCAGCATCCCCCCCGCGGCGCGGAACACTGAAGCTTTCTTT.